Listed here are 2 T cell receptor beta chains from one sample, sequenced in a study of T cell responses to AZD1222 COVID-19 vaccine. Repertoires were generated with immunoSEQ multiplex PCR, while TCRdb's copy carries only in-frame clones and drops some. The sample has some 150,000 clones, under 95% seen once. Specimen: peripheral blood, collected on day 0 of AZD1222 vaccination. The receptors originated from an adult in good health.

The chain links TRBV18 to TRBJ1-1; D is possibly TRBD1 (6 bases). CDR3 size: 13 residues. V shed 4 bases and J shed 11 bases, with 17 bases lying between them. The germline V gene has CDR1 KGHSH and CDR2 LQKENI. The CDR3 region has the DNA TGTGCCAGCTCACAGGACAGATCCGGTGGTGCTTTCTTT. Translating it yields CASSQDRSGGAFF.

CDR3 nucleotide sequence: TGTGCCAGCAGTAATCCGGGACAGGGGATTAATGAAAAACTGTTTTTT. Translation: CASSNPGQGINEKLFF. V usage is TRBV28 and J usage is TRBJ1-4; TRBD1 aligns across 10 bases. There are 16 residues in the CDR3. J lost 4 bases, V lost 5 bases, and 7 bases had no gene match. Germline assignment: CDR1 MDHEN and CDR2 SYDVKM.